A selection of T cell receptor beta chains follows, all from one sample in a study of cytotoxic CD8 clonotypes in ibrutinib-treated CLL. Generated by immunoSEQ multiplex PCR, the TCRdb table keeps only in-frame clones and is missing some. The table shows 150,000 or so clones, with 70% to 90% occurring only once. The sample was PBMCs, taken at disease progression, from a patient treated with ibrutinib. All receptors derive from a human donor with chronic lymphocytic leukemia. CDR3s include the opening cysteine and the closing phenylalanine or tryptophan. A D gene is named only where the DNA matches it firmly. Expanded clones get a size class; other rows say once, few or many, or leave the size out.

few TRBJ2-1 . TRBV5-8 TGTGCCAGCAGCTTTAACAGGGTATACTCCTACAATGAGCAGTTCTTC CASSFNRVYSYNEQFF
. TRBJ1-5 . TRBV9 TGTGCCAGCAGCGTGGAATCCCGGCGACCCCAGCATTTT CASSVESRRPQHF
. TRBJ2-3 . TRBV29-1 TGCAGCCCGAGACAGGGCACAGATACGCAGTATTTT CSPRQGTDTQYF
. TRBJ1-2 TRBD1 TRBV12-5 TGTGCTAGTGGTTTGGTACCCCAGGGGGCGGGTGGCTACACCTTC CASGLVPQGAGGYTF
. TRBJ2-5 TRBD2 TRBV7-2 TGTGCCAGCAGCTTAGAACGTCTAGGACTAGCGGGAGAGACCCAGTACTTC CASSLERLGLAGETQYF
. TRBJ2-7 . TRBV10-3 TGTGCCATCAGACAGGTAGGCGCGCCCTACGAGCAGTACTTC CAIRQVGAPYEQYF
. TRBJ1-2 TRBD1 TRBV30 TGTGCCTGGAGGCACCGGGACAGGGGCTACTATGGCTACACCTTC CAWRHRDRGYYGYTF
. TRBJ2-2 . TRBV28 TGTGCCAGCGAAATAGGGAACCCCGGGGAGCTGTTTTTT CASEIGNPGELFF
. TRBJ1-1 . TRBV6-5 TGTGCCAGCAGTTACGCGGCGAAGGGGCGGGCTTTCTTT CASSYAAKGRAFF
. TRBJ1-1 . TRBV7-9 TGTGCCAGCAGCCCCGGGGGAAATCAAGCTTTCTTT CASSPGGNQAFF
. TRBJ1-1 . TRBV5-1 TGCGCCAGCAGCTGGTGGGGGAACACTGAAGCTTTCTTT CASSWWGNTEAFF
. TRBJ1-3 . TRBV5-1 TGCGCCAGCAGCTTGGATCCGGGTGGGCTAAACACCATATATTTT CASSLDPGGLNTIYF
. TRBJ2-7 TRBD2 TRBV7-9 TGTGCCAGCAGCCCCAAAGGACTAGCGGGAGGGTACTACGAGCAGTACTTC CASSPKGLAGGYYEQYF
. TRBJ2-2 . TRBV10-3 TGTGCCATCAGGCCTGTCACCACCGGGGAGCTGTTTTTT CAIRPVTTGELFF
. TRBJ2-1 TRBD2 TRBV12-5 TGTGCTAGTGGTTTGTGGGCTAGCGGACAACACCAGCAGTTCTTC CASGLWASGQHQQFF
. TRBJ2-1 . TRBV10-3 TGTGCCATCAGTGAGTCGAAAGGGACCTCCTACAATGAGCAGTTCTTC CAISESKGTSYNEQFF
. TRBJ2-5 . TRBV5-1 TGCGCCAGCAGCTTGGACCGACCGGAGGAGACCCAGTACTTC CASSLDRPEETQYF
. TRBJ1-1 . TRBV5-1 TGCGCCAGCAGCTTGAAAAGGACAGACGTCGACACTGAAGCTTTCTTT CASSLKRTDVDTEAFF
. TRBJ2-7 . TRBV7-2 TGTGCCAGCAGCCTACAGGCTCCCTACGAGCAGTACTTC CASSLQAPYEQYF
. TRBJ2-7 . TRBV18 TGTGCCAGCTCACCAGCGAGACAGGTCTACGAGCAGTACTTC CASSPARQVYEQYF
. TRBJ2-3 . TRBV5-4 TGTGCCAGCAGCTCCGGGCCTCCCGGGGCTTACACAGATACGCAGTATTTT CASSSGPPGAYTDTQYF
. TRBJ2-2 . TRBV29-1 TGCAGCGCCCTTCGGGGCGGGGAGCTGTTTTTT CSALRGGELFF
. TRBJ1-5 . TRBV27 TGTGCCAGCAGTTTAATTTCGGTTCAGGGTCAGCCCCAGCATTTT CASSLISVQGQPQHF
. TRBJ2-2 . TRBV9 TGTGCCAGCAGCGACAGGGTCGGGGAGCTGTTTTTT CASSDRVGELFF
once TRBJ1-3 . TRBV6-5 TGTGCCAGCAGTTACGGTTCTGGGTCTGGAAACACCATATATTTT CASSYGSGSGNTIYF
. TRBJ1-1 TRBD1 TRBV4-1 TGCGCCAGCAGCCAAGTAGGGGGCGGAAACACTGAAGCTTTCTTT CASSQVGGGNTEAFF
. TRBJ1-3 . TRBV28 TGTGCCAGCGGCACCCCAATCTCTGGAAACACCATATATTTT CASGTPISGNTIYF
. TRBJ2-7 TRBD1 TRBV5-7 TGTGCCAGCAGCTTGAGTCTGGACAGGGGGTACGAGCAGTACTTC CASSLSLDRGYEQYF
. TRBJ1-1 TRBD1 TRBV6-5 TGTGCCAGCAGTCCGGACAGGGCTAACACTGAAGCTTTCTTT CASSPDRANTEAFF
. TRBJ2-6 TRBD1 TRBV7-8 TGTGCCAGCAGCCCCGGGACAGGGCCGTCTGGGGCCAACGTCCTGACTTTC CASSPGTGPSGANVLTF
. TRBJ2-5 . TRBV4-2 TGTGCCAGCAGCCAAGAGATGTTGTCAGCACGGGAGACCCAGTACTTC CASSQEMLSARETQYF
. TRBJ1-1 . TRBV6-1 TGTGCCAGCAGTGACGACAGCTTCACTGAAGCTTTCTTT CASSDDSFTEAFF
. TRBJ1-2 TRBD1 TRBV30 TGTGCCTCAACCCGGACAGGGGGAAGTGGCTACACCTTC CASTRTGGSGYTF
. TRBJ1-2 TRBD1 TRBV6-6 TGTGCCAGCAGGGGGACAGGGCTACTCTATGGCTACACCTTC CASRGTGLLYGYTF